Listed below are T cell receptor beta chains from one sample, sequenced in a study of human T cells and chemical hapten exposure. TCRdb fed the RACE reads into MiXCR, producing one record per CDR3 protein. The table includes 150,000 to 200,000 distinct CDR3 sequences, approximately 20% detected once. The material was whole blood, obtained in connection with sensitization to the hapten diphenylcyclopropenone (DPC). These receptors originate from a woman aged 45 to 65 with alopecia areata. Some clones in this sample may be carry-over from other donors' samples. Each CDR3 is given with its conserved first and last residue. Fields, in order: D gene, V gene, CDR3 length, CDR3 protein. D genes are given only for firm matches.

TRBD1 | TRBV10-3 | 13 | CAIRWDRDTEAFF
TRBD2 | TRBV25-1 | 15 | CASSPASGIVGEQFF
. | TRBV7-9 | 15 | CASSTGWGSLYGYTF
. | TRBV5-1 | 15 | CASSLMQGPAGEQYF
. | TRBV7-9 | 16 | CASSSGLRDSSYEQYF
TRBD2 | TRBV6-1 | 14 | CASSWTSGENEQFF
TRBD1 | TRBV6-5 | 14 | CASRLGQGTYEQYF
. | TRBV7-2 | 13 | CASSPADTGELFF
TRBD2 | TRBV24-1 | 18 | CATSDLREGPRSTDTQYF
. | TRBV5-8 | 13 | CASSLSRGDTQYF
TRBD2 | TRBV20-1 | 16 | CSASRGLAGDDYEQYF
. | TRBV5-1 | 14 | CASSLATANTEAFF
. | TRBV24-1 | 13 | CATGPRSGTEAFF
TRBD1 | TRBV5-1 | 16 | CASSAGQGSVNTEAFF
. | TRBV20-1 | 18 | CSASLFGDPRESTDTQYF
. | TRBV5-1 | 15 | CASSPQGFGGNTIYF
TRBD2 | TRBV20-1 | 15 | CSASAGASGTVQQYF
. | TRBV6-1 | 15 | CASSEALGINQPQHF
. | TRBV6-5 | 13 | CASSRDLNNEQFF
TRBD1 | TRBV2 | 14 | CASNRDSRNSPLHF
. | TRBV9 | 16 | CASSVAMGGVNEKLFF
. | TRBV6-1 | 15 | CASSDVRGYGNTIYF
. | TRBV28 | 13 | CASTNSNTGELFF
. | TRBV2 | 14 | CASSESPGANVLTF
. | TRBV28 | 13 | CASSPPQTGELFF
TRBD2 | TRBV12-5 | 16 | CASGPGLAGEFDTQYF